Following are 9 T cell receptor beta chains from one sample sequenced in a study of vaccination effects on CD4 cells after COVID-19. Profiling relied on immunoSEQ multiplex PCR, and the TCRdb table lists in-frame clones only, not all of them. This sample yields roughly 70,000 clones, of which under 85% are seen a single time; around 5% belongs to the top ten. Antigens of these TCRs are unknown. ViraFEST expansion of antigen-specific CD4+ T cells with viral peptide pools preceded sequencing. Cultured cells yielded isolated CD4+ T cells after approximately nine days. This individual tested PCR-positive for SARS-CoV-2 infection between March and December 2020. Material: CD4+ T cells from PBMCs cultured with HIV peptides, obtained before COVID-19 vaccination. Subset given: HIV-1 Nef peptide pool negative control/reference culture. The receptors were sampled from a human donor who had a prior SARS-CoV-2 infection.

This chain links TRBV5-3 with TRBJ2-1; 11 bases line up with TRBD2. TRBV5-3 is annotated as an ORF whose role is uncertain. V was clipped by 3 bases and J by 6 bases; unmatched bases: 14. CDR3 length equals 18 residues. The DNA for the CDR3 is TGTGCCAGAAGCTGTGACAGAACTAGCGGGAGTCTTCCCAATGAGCAGTTCTTC. Translating gives CARSCDRTSGSLPNEQFF.

The CDR3, as DNA: TGTGCCAGCAGCTGGTCGGGGTTTGCCACAGATACGCAGTATTTT. This gives the protein CASSWSGFATDTQYF. The chain recombines TRBV2 with TRBJ2-3, with D tentatively TRBD2 (5 bases). Trimming pared 6 bases from V and 2 bases from J, leaving 15 bases between. CDR1 and CDR2 (germline): SNHLY, FYNNEI. The CDR3 contains 15 residues.

This clone was seen a few times. This sample includes further DNA sequences coding for the same CDR3. The CDR3 DNA follows: TGTGCCAGCGGACAGAACACTGAAGCTTTCTTT. Encoded protein: CASGQNTEAFF. V gene TRBV2 combines with J gene TRBJ1-1, with D perhaps TRBD1 (5 bases). Germline V gives CDR1 SNHLY, CDR2 FYNNEI. Trimming left V 8 bases short and J 1 base short, with 5 bases between. This CDR3 has 11 amino acids.

This clone was seen only once. The V gene is TRBV29-1, the J gene TRBJ2-3; 7 nucleotides line up with TRBD1. This CDR3 has 15 residues. Trimming removed 7 bases from V and 1 base from J; junction bases left unmatched: 11. Germline values: CDR1 SQVTM, CDR2 ANQGSEA. The CDR3 region has the DNA TGCAGCGGTAAAAAATACAGGGGCGGCACAGATACGCAGTATTTT. This codes for CSGKKYRGGTDTQYF.

This sequence joins TRBV5-1 and TRBJ2-3; D ambiguous. Per germline, CDR1 SGHRS and CDR2 YFSETQ. CDR3 size: 14 residues. V was shortened by 0 bases and J by 0 bases, with 5 bases between the two germline ends. This chain's CDR3 is CASSLAGSTDTQYF. The CDR3 nucleotides read TGCGCCAGCAGCTTGGCCGGGAGCACAGATACGCAGTATTTT.

The genes are TRBV9 and TRBJ2-5, with a weak D call TRBD1 (6 bases). The CDR3 loop spans 17 amino acids. Deletions cut 4 bases from V and 4 bases from J, with 23 bases between. Germline V gene sequence: CDR1 SGDLS, CDR2 YYNGEE. Here the CDR3 reads CASSPHTATGYRETQYF. DNA for the CDR3: TGTGCCAGCAGCCCCCATACCGCAACAGGGTATCGAGAGACCCAGTACTTC.

CDR3 amino acids: CASSPAGGSSGELFF. CDR3 nucleotides: TGTGCCAGCAGCCCGGCGGGAGGCTCCTCCGGGGAGCTGTTTTTT. The rearrangement uses TRBV11-3 and TRBJ2-2; 8 bases align to TRBD2. CDR1 and CDR2 from the germline V gene are SGHNT and YENEEA. Trimming took 5 bases from V and 6 from J; bases not matched to a gene: 8. The CDR3 contains 15 residues. The full variable domain, completed using reference TRBV11-3 and TRBJ2-2, is EAGVVQSPRYKIIEKKQPVAFWCNPISGHNTLYWYLQNLGQGPELLIRYENEEAVDDSQLPKDRFSAERLKGVDSTLKIQPAELGDSAVYLCASSPAGGSSGELFFGEGSRLTVL.

The J gene is TRBJ2-3, the V gene TRBV11-3; TRBD2 matches at 9 bases. The CDR3 covers 14 residues. Germline V lookup: CDR1 SGHNT, CDR2 YENEEA. The V segment lost 5 bases and the J segment 5 bases; nucleotides outside the gene matches: 5. CDR3 residues: CASSGGGAEDTQYF. DNA of the CDR3: TGTGCCAGCAGCGGCGGGGGGGCAGAAGATACGCAGTATTTT.

The rearrangement uses TRBV13 and TRBJ2-5; perhaps TRBD1 as D (6 bases). Trimming shortened V by 1 base and J by 4 bases, and 7 bases separated the two germline ends. The germline V gene has CDR1 PRHDT and CDR2 FYEKMQ (reference sequence). CDR3 length equals 13 residues. CDR3 loop: CASSLEGGETQYF. CDR3 coding DNA: TGTGCCAGCAGCTTAGAAGGGGGAGAGACCCAGTACTTC. The variable domain in full, with the rest retrieved from reference TRBV13 and TRBJ2-5, is AAGVIQSPRHLIKEKRETATLKCYPIPRHDTVYWYQQGPGQDPQFLISFYEKMQSDKGSIPDRFSAQQFSDYHSELNMSSLELGDSALYFCASSLEGGETQYFGPGTRLLVL.